The sequence of this TCR beta chain was determined in a study of cytomegalovirus exposure and HLA in healthy donors. The assay was immunoSEQ multiplex PCR, and TCRdb's table has in-frame clones only and misses some. The table has some 140,000 clones, roughly 86% seen once. Input material: PBMCs. The origin of this receptor is a woman aged 30 to 39 in good health and CMV-seronegative.

The CDR3 here is CASSLEFSGGSYNEQFF. The CDR3 nucleotides read TGTGCCAGCAGCTTGGAATTTAGCGGGGGTTCGTACAATGAGCAGTTCTTC. This sequence joins TRBV5-6 and TRBJ2-1; 9 bases match TRBD2. Germline V gene data show CDR1 as SGHDT and CDR2 as YYEEEE. The CDR3 loop spans 17 amino acids. With V trimmed by 0 bases and J by 4 bases, 8 bases remained unmatched.